This T cell receptor (beta chain) emerged from a study of cytomegalovirus exposure and HLA in healthy donors. Study observations and caveats: An ancestry cluster, one associated with Asian ancestry, reportedly showed fewer N-insertions than the approximately 670-donor mean in a later analysis.

J was trimmed by 5 bases and V by 3 bases; bases with no gene match: 10. The V gene's germline CDR1 is SGHDT and CDR2 YYEEEE. The CDR3 has 17 amino acids. Use of 60 Vbeta and 13 Jbeta primers characterized the PCR. Profiling relied on immunoSEQ multiplex PCR, and the TCRdb table lists in-frame clones only, not all of them. The profile shows 200,000 to 250,000 clones, approximately 78% of them singletons. In regard to this clone: Its antigen is currently unknown.

The chain links TRBV5-6 to TRBJ2-1, with 11 bases fitting TRBD2. This TCR derives from a male donor in good health and CMV-seronegative. The sample was PBMCs. CDR3 loop: CASSSTSGGGGHNEQFF. In DNA form, the CDR3 reads TGTGCCAGCAGCTCCACTAGCGGGGGCGGGGGTCACAATGAGCAGTTCTTC.